Sequencing of this TCR beta chain was carried out in a study of cytomegalovirus exposure and HLA in healthy donors. Germline loops: CDR1 SGHVS, CDR2 FQNEAQ. V was pared by 1 base and J by 0 bases, with 12 bases between. This CDR3 contains 16 residues. Only in-frame clones appear in the TCRdb table, and some are missing; sequencing was by immunoSEQ multiplex PCR. This table has some 170,000 clones, around nine tenths appearing once. This chain uses TRBV7-8 with TRBJ1-1; TRBD1 might be the D (6 bases). The sequence derives from a woman in her 30s in good health and CMV-seronegative. Sequencing input: PBMCs. The chain's CDR3 is CASSLVEDSLNTEAFF. DNA of the CDR3: TGTGCCAGCAGCTTAGTTGAGGACAGTCTGAACACTGAAGCTTTCTTT.